This T cell receptor beta chain was sequenced during a study of T cells in Graves' hyperthyroidism and ophthalmopathy. Germline CDR1 is KGHSH and CDR2 is LQKENI. V was pared by 3 bases and J by 0 bases, with 12 bases between. This CDR3 contains 15 residues. TCR beta CDR3 sequences were amplified from RNA transcripts. First-round RT-PCR of the TCR CDR3 relied on the HTBI primer set. TCRdb independently ran MiXCR on the multiplex PCR reads; one entry per CDR3 protein. The data contain under 450,000 distinct CDR3 sequences, less than 20% of them singletons. This clonotype has a count of ten or more. The sequenced material came from blood. This sequence originates from a young woman with Graves' hyperthyroidism. J is TRBJ2-7 and V is TRBV18; D unresolved. In DNA form, the CDR3 reads TGTGCCAGCTCACCCGACGCCACCAGCTCCTACGAGCAGTACTTC. This gives the protein CASSPDATSSYEQYF. The full variable domain, rest sourced from reference TRBV18 and TRBJ2-7, is NAGVMQNPRHLVRRRGQEARLRCSPMKGHSHVYWYRQLPEEGLKFMVYLQKENIIDESGMPKERFSAEFPKEGPSILRIQQVVRGDSAAYFCASSPDATSSYEQYFGPGTRLTVT.